This T cell receptor (beta chain) was retrieved from a study of blood T cell repertoires in COVID-19. The wider study: Some COVID-19 samples were acute and others convalescent; all came from the United States, Italy and Spain. Sources were T cells, B-cell-depleted T cells, or PBMCs; the material itself was cDNA or gDNA.

The germline V gene encodes CDR1 SGHAT and CDR2 FQNNGV. After removal of 3 bases from V and 4 bases from J, the junction contained 0 bases not matched to a gene. This CDR3 comprises 14 residues. Per the study methods: From reference gene primer amplification, estimates of nucleated cell counts were derived. Method: immunoSEQ multiplex PCR; TCRdb's copy keeps in-frame clones and lacks some. The DNA was the basis for D and trimming; V, J and clone size are from that table. The sample carries fewer than 350,000 clones, approximately 83% recorded once. The chain combines TRBV11-2 with TRBJ1-5; the match to TRBD1 covers 10 bases. The source of this sequence is a woman aged 25 to 39 who had recovered from COVID-19. The sample comprised peripheral blood. The CDR3 nucleotides are TGTGCCAGCAGCTTGGGACAGGGGAATCAGCCCCAGCATTTT. Translation: CASSLGQGNQPQHF.